This T cell receptor beta chain appears in the sequencing data of a study of shared clonotypes between healthy human individuals. Study overall: Donors had three CD4 naive, three CD4 memory, two CD8 naive and one CD8 memory plate apiece.

Assay used: immunoSEQ multiplex PCR; TCRdb lists only in-frame clones, some missing. Seen here are about 2,500,000 clones, over 85% observed once, and the top ten hold roughly 0.14%. Findings and limits, study-wide: Naive subsets generally exceeded memory subsets in estimated richness. The donor pool, a small one, limited the genetic and exposure-history diversity represented.

The V gene's germline CDR1 is MNHEY and CDR2 SMNVEV (reference sequence). This CDR3 has 15 amino acids. V dropped 8 bases and J dropped 2; count of bases not matched to a gene: 10. On this clone: What it binds is unknown.

The origin of this receptor is a man aged 18 to 30 in good health. This sequence joins TRBV27 and TRBJ2-5, with TRBD2 matching over 8 bases. Sequencing input: naive CD4+ T cells sorted from blood. Subset in this sample: CD45RA+ positively selected. CDR3 in DNA: TGTGCCAGCGGCTCCTATAGCGGGAAGCAAGAGACCCAGTACTTC. Translating it yields CASGSYSGKQETQYF.